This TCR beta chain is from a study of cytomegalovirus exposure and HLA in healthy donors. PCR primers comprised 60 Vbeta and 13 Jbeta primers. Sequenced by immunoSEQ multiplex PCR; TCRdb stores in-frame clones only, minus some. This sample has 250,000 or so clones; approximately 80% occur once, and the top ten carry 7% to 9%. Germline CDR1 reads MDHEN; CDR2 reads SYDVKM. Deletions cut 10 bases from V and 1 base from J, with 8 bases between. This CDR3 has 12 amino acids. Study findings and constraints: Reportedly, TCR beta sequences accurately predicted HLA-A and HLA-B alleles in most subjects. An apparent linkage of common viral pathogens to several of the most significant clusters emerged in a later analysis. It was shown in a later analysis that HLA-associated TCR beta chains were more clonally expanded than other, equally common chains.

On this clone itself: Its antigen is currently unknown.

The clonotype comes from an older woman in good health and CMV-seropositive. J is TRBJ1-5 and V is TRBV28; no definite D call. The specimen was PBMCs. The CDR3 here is CANGWSNQPQHF. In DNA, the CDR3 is TGTGCCAACGGTTGGAGCAATCAGCCCCAGCATTTT. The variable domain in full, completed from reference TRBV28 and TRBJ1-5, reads DVKVTQSSRYLVKRTGEKVFLECVQDMDHENMFWYRQDPGLGLRLIYFSYDVKMKEKGDIPEGYSVSREKKERFSLILESASTNQTSMYLCANGWSNQPQHFGDGTRLSIL.